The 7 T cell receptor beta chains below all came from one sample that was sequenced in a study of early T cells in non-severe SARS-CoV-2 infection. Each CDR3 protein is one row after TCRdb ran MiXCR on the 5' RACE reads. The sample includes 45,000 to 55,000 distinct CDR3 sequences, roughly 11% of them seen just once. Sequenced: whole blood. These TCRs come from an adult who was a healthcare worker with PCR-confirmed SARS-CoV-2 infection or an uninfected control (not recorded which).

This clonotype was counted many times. The CDR3 DNA follows: TGTGCCAGCAGGGGGACAGGGGGCCCCTACGAGCAGTACTTC. This encodes CASRGTGGPYEQYF. The gene calls are TRBV28 and TRBJ2-7, with TRBD1 matching 12 bases. This CDR3 spans 14 amino acids. Per the germline V gene, CDR1 is MDHEN and CDR2 is SYDVKM. The V and J ends lost 6 bases and 2 bases, in that order; junction bases with no gene match: 2.

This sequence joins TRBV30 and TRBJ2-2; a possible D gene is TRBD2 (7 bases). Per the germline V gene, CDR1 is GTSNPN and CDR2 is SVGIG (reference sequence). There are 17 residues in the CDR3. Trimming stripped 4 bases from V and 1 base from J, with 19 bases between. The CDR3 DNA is TGTGCCTGGATTCAACCGGGAGCGGGACAGAACACCGGGGAGCTGTTTTTT. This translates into CAWIQPGAGQNTGELFF.

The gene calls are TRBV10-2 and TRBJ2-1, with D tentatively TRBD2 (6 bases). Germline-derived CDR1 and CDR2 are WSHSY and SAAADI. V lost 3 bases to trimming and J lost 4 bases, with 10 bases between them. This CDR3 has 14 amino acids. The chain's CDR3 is CASSDQTSYNEQFF. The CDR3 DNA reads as TGCGCCAGCAGTGACCAGACTAGTTACAATGAGCAGTTCTTC.

For the CDR3, the DNA is TGTGCCTGGAGTTATGTTAATGAAAAACTGTTTTTT. Amino acid sequence: CAWSYVNEKLFF. V usage is TRBV30 and J usage is TRBJ1-4; no firm D call. The V end lost 2 bases, the J end lost 4 bases, and 5 bases lay between the germline ends. CDR1 and CDR2 from the germline V gene are GTSNPN and SVGIG (reference sequence). This CDR3 comprises 12 residues.

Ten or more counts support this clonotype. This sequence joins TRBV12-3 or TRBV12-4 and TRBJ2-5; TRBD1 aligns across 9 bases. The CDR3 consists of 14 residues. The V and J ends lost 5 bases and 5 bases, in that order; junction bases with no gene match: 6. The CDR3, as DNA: TGTGCCAGCAGTCCGGGACAGGGTGATGAGACCCAGTACTTC. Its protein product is CASSPGQGDETQYF.

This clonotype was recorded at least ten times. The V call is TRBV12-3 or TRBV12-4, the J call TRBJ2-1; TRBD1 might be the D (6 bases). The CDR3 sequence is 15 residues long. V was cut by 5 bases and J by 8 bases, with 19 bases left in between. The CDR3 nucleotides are TGTGCCAGCAGTCCGATAGGGGGTATACGTGATGAGCAGTTCTTC. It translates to CASSPIGGIRDEQFF.

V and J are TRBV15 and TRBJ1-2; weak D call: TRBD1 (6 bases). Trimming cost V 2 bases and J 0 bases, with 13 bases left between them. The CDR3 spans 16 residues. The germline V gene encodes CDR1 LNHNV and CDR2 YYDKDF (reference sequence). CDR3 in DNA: TGTGCCACCAGCAGAACCGACAGGCTAACTAACTATGGCTACACCTTC. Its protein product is CATSRTDRLTNYGYTF.